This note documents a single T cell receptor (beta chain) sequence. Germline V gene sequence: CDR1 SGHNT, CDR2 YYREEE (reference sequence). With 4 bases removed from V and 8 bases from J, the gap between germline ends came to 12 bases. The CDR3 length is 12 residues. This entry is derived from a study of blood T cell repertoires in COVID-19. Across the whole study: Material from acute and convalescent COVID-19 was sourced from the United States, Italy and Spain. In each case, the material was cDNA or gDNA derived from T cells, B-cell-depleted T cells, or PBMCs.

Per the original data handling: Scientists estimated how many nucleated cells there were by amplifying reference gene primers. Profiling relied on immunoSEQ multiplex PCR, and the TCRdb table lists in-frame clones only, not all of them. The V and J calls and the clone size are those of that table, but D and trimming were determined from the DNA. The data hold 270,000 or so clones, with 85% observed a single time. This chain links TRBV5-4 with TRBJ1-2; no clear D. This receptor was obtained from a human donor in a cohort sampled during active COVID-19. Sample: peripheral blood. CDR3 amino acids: CASSPGGAGYTF. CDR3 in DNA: TGTGCCAGCAGCCCCGGAGGTGCCGGCTACACCTTC. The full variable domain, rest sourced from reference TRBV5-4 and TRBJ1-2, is ETGVTQSPTHLIKTRGQQVTLRCSSQSGHNTVSWYQQALGQGPQFIFQYYREEENGRGNFPPRFSGLQFPNYSSELNVNALELDDSALYLCASSPGGAGYTFGSGTRLTVV.